This is a list of T cell receptor beta chains from one sample in a study of cytomegalovirus exposure and HLA in healthy donors. Here immunoSEQ multiplex PCR was the method, and the copy in TCRdb shows in-frame clones only, minus some. Among roughly 180,000 clones listed, about 78% were seen once. The sample was PBMCs. The receptors shown here come from a woman aged 45-59 years in good health and CMV-seropositive. Both conserved end residues are part of each CDR3. The order of the fields is V gene, clone size, D gene, CDR3 length, J gene, CDR3 protein, CDR3 DNA. A D gene is named only where the DNA matches it firmly. The size field is filled for only some rows; it gives once, few, many or a size class.

v_call: TRBV19
clone_size: NA
d_call: TRBD1
cdr3_length: 15
j_call: TRBJ1-3
cdr3_aa: CASSISGTGLNTIYF
cdr3_nt: TGTGCCAGTAGTATTTCGGGGACAGGGTTAAACACCATATATTTT

v_call: TRBV16
clone_size: once
d_call: NA
cdr3_length: 18
j_call: TRBJ1-6
cdr3_aa: CASSQSMGGAPRGSPLHF
cdr3_nt: TGTGCCAGCAGCCAATCGATGGGGGGGGCGCCTAGGGGATCACCCCTCCACTTT

v_call: TRBV7-8
clone_size: NA
d_call: NA
cdr3_length: 15
j_call: TRBJ2-3
cdr3_aa: CASSPRGGSTDTQYF
cdr3_nt: TGTGCCAGCAGCCCCAGGGGTGGGAGCACAGATACGCAGTATTTT

v_call: TRBV6-6
clone_size: NA
d_call: NA
cdr3_length: 14
j_call: TRBJ1-5
cdr3_aa: CASRPDSSNQPQHF
cdr3_nt: TGTGCCAGTCGACCGGACAGTAGCAATCAGCCCCAGCATTTT

v_call: TRBV5-4
clone_size: NA
d_call: NA
cdr3_length: 16
j_call: TRBJ1-3
cdr3_aa: CASSLAEGHPGNTIYF
cdr3_nt: TGTGCCAGCAGCTTGGCAGAGGGACACCCTGGAAACACCATATATTTT

v_call: TRBV12-5
clone_size: NA
d_call: NA
cdr3_length: 11
j_call: TRBJ2-7
cdr3_aa: CASLGGTEQYF
cdr3_nt: TGTGCTAGTCTTGGAGGAACCGAGCAGTACTTC

v_call: TRBV30
clone_size: NA
d_call: TRBD1
cdr3_length: 12
j_call: TRBJ1-4
cdr3_aa: CASRGLDEKLFF
cdr3_nt: TGTGCCAGCAGGGGGCTAGATGAAAAACTGTTTTTT

v_call: TRBV19
clone_size: NA
d_call: NA
cdr3_length: 13
j_call: TRBJ2-3
cdr3_aa: CASSTPSADTQYF
cdr3_nt: TGTGCCAGTAGTACCCCATCAGCAGATACGCAGTATTTT

v_call: TRBV5-1
clone_size: NA
d_call: NA
cdr3_length: 16
j_call: TRBJ1-2
cdr3_aa: CASSLVGAGADYGYTF
cdr3_nt: TGCGCCAGCAGCTTGGTGGGAGCGGGGGCAGACTATGGCTACACCTTC

v_call: TRBV5-1
clone_size: once
d_call: NA
cdr3_length: 15
j_call: TRBJ1-6
cdr3_aa: CASSLAGKNNSPLHF
cdr3_nt: TGCGCCAGCAGCTTGGCGGGGAAGAATAATTCACCCCTCCACTTT

v_call: TRBV9
clone_size: NA
d_call: NA
cdr3_length: 14
j_call: TRBJ1-5
cdr3_aa: CASSEGVSDQPQHF
cdr3_nt: TGTGCCAGCAGCGAAGGGGTTTCTGATCAGCCCCAGCATTTT